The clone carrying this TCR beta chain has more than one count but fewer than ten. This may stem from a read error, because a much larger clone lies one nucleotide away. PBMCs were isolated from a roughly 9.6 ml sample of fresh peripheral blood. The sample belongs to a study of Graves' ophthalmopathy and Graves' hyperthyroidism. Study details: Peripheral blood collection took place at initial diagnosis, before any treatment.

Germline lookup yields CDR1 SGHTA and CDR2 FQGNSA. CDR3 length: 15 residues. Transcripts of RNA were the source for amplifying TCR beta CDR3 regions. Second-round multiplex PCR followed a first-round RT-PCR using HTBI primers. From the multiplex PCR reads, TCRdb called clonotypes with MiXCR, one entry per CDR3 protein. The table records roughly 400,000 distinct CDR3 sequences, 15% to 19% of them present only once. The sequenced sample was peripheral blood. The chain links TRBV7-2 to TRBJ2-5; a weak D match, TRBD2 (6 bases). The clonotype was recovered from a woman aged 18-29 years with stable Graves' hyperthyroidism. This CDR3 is CASSRRGMTQETKYF. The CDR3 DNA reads TGTGCCAGCAGCCGGCGGGGTATGACGCAAGAGACCAAGTACTTC.